Listed here are 24 T cell receptor beta chains from one sample, sequenced in a study of response to subunit inactivated influenza vaccine. TCRdb re-derived calls from the RT-PCR reads in MiXCR, one entry per CDR3 protein. The sample carries about 160,000 distinct CDR3 sequences, under 13% recorded once. The sequenced sample was non-naive T cells sorted from PBMCs, obtained more than 35 days after vaccination. The receptors here all came from a man aged 50 to 59 who received an inactivated influenza vaccine.

V gene TRBV6-2 or TRBV6-3 combines with J gene TRBJ2-2; D not resolved. Trimming took 8 bases from V and 4 from J, leaving 8 bases between them. CDR1 and CDR2 (germline): MNHEY, SVGEGT. The CDR3 has 12 residues. The CDR3, as DNA: TGTGCCAGCGGAAGGATCACCGGGGAGCTGTTTTTT. The encoded protein is CASGRITGELFF.

The rearrangement uses TRBV5-6 and TRBJ1-2; D ambiguous. This CDR3 region has 14 residues. Trimming shortened V by 3 bases and J by 8 bases, and 17 bases separated the two germline ends. The germline V gene has CDR1 SGHDT and CDR2 YYEEEE. DNA of the CDR3: TGTGCCAGCAGCTCCCTCCCGGGCCCCGGGGGCTACACCTTC. This sequence encodes CASSSLPGPGGYTF. Full variable domain (remainder filled in from reference TRBV5-6 and TRBJ1-2): DAGVTQSPTHLIKTRGQQVTLRCSPKSGHDTVSWYQQALGQGPQFIFQYYEEEERQRGNFPDRFSGHQFPNYSSELNVNALLLGDSALYLCASSSLPGPGGYTFGSGTRLTVV.

There are many counts of this clonotype. The rearrangement links TRBV2 to TRBJ1-5; 11 bases map to TRBD1. Germline CDR1 and CDR2: SNHLY and FYNNEI. The CDR3 runs 13 residues. V was pared by 6 bases and J by 6 bases, with 1 base of the junction left unmatched. This CDR3 is CASSGTGGQPQHF. The CDR3 DNA sequence: TGTGCCAGCAGCGGGACAGGGGGTCAGCCCCAGCATTTT. Variable domain in full (rest from reference TRBV2 and TRBJ1-5): EPEVTQTPSHQVTQMGQEVILRCVPISNHLYFYWYRQILGQKVEFLVSFYNNEISEKSEIFDDQFSVERPDGSNFTLKIRSTKLEDSAMYFCASSGTGGQPQHFGDGTRLSIL.

The genes are TRBV20-1 and TRBJ2-3; 7 bases align to TRBD1. Germline V gives CDR1 DFQATT, CDR2 SNEGSKA (reference sequence). This CDR3 has 13 amino acids. V trimming: 2 bases; J trimming: 2 bases; junction bases outside the gene matches: 1. This chain's CDR3 is CSARTGVTDTQYF. The CDR3 DNA reads as TGCAGTGCTAGAACAGGGGTCACAGATACGCAGTATTTT.

Many counts were recorded for this clonotype. V is TRBV6-1 and J is TRBJ1-4, with D perhaps TRBD1 (5 bases). Germline values: CDR1 MNHNS, CDR2 SASEGT. V lost 4 bases to trimming and J lost 6 bases, with 21 bases between them. CDR3 size: 17 residues. The CDR3 DNA reads as TGTGCCAGCAGTGGACACCTCGGGGGGGGGAGAGATGAAAAACTGTTTTTT. Its translation: CASSGHLGGGRDEKLFF.

V gene TRBV27 combines with J gene TRBJ2-1; 7 nucleotides agree with TRBD2. J lost 6 bases, V lost 2 bases, and 10 bases had no gene match. Per the germline V gene, CDR1 is MNHEY and CDR2 is SMNVEV (reference sequence). This CDR3 has 16 amino acids. CDR3 amino acids: CASSLKASGPVNEQFF. DNA of the CDR3: TGTGCCAGCAGTTTAAAGGCTAGCGGACCAGTCAATGAGCAGTTCTTC.

This chain uses TRBV20-1 with TRBJ1-5, with D possibly being TRBD1 (6 bases). The CDR3 consists of 14 residues. Germline CDR1 DFQATT, CDR2 SNEGSKA (reference sequence). V lost 5 bases and J 0 bases, leaving 11 bases between the germline ends. CDR3 DNA: TGCAGTGCTCGGACAGAGGATAGCAATCAGCCCCAGCATTTT. Protein: CSARTEDSNQPQHF.

This clonotype occurred a few times. The rearrangement uses TRBV3-1 and TRBJ2-5, with 11 bases that match TRBD2. The CDR3 covers 15 residues. J was trimmed by 7 bases and V by 3 bases; bases with no gene match: 7. CDR1 is LGHDT, CDR2 YNNKEL, per germline (reference sequence). CDR3 nucleotide sequence: TGTGCCAGCAGCCAGGCTAGCGGGGGGCTCAGGACCCAGTACTTC. This translates into CASSQASGGLRTQYF.

This chain uses TRBV28 with TRBJ1-5, with 8 nucleotides matching TRBD1. Per the germline V gene, CDR1 is MDHEN and CDR2 is SYDVKM. The CDR3 sequence is 16 residues long. The J segment lost 6 bases and the V segment lost 6 bases, leaving 13 bases of the junction unmatched. The CDR3 here is CASSASGRGRFQPQHF. As DNA, the CDR3 is TGTGCCAGCAGCGCCTCGGGCAGGGGGCGATTTCAGCCCCAGCATTTT.

The rearrangement links TRBV20-1 to TRBJ2-1; 9 bases line up with TRBD2. The J segment lost 8 bases and the V segment lost 0 bases, leaving 14 bases of the junction unmatched. Germline values: CDR1 DFQATT, CDR2 SNEGSKA (reference sequence). CDR3 length: 17 amino acids. DNA of the CDR3: TGCAGTGCTAGAGATACATACGCGGGAGGGCCGGTCGATGAGCAGTTCTTC. This codes for CSARDTYAGGPVDEQFF.

This clonotype turned up a few times. CDR3 loop: CSARLGTSGDTQYF. CDR3 coding DNA: TGCAGTGCTAGATTAGGCACCAGCGGGGATACGCAGTATTTT. The chain has TRBV20-1 and TRBJ2-3, with D perhaps matching TRBD2 (6 bases). Trimming shortened V by 2 bases and J by 6 bases, and 15 bases separated the two germline ends. Germline V CDR1 and CDR2: DFQATT, SNEGSKA (reference sequence). This CDR3 spans 14 amino acids.

In its sample, this clonotype was seen many times. The chain couples TRBV24-1 to TRBJ2-1; D gene unclear. CDR1 and CDR2 (germline): KGHDR, SFDVKD. The CDR3 consists of 14 residues. The V gene lost 5 bases and the J gene lost 2 bases, with 9 bases spanning the gap. In nucleotides, the CDR3 is TGTGCCACCAGTGGTCCCAGCACCTACAATGAGCAGTTCTTC. Translation: CATSGPSTYNEQFF.

The chain links TRBV6-1 to TRBJ2-1; perhaps TRBD1 as D (5 bases). The germline CDR1 and CDR2 sequences are MNHNS and SASEGT. The CDR3 loop spans 13 amino acids. V was trimmed by 6 bases and J by 7 bases, leaving 13 bases between them. This CDR3 reads CASRDWTLNEQFF. The CDR3 DNA sequence: TGTGCCAGCAGAGACTGGACATTGAATGAGCAGTTCTTC.

Worth noting for this clonotype: This may be a read error: a much more frequent sequence differs by one nucleotide. This chain joins TRBV6-1 and TRBJ2-2; D perhaps matches TRBD2 (5 bases). The germline V gene encodes CDR1 MNHNS and CDR2 SASEGT. This CDR3 has 14 amino acids. The CDR3 sequence: CASIEAGLTGELYF. DNA for the CDR3: TGTGCCAGCATAGAGGCTGGTCTCACCGGGGAGCTGTATTTT.

This clonotype was detected only a few times. The CDR3 nucleotides read TGCGCCAGCAGCTTGGCCCGAGACAGGGGTGACTATGGCTACACCTTC. Translated: CASSLARDRGDYGYTF. The V call is TRBV5-1, the J call TRBJ1-2; TRBD1 aligns across 8 bases. This CDR3 region has 16 residues. The germline V gene has CDR1 SGHRS and CDR2 YFSETQ. V lost 0 bases, J lost 3 bases, and 7 bases stayed unmatched.

This clonotype has at least ten counts. The chain has TRBV7-8 and TRBJ2-1, with D perhaps assigned TRBD1 or TRBD2 (6 bases each). The CDR3 is made up of 15 amino acids. Germline V gives CDR1 SGHVS, CDR2 FQNEAQ. V was clipped by 5 bases and J by 0 bases, with 11 bases between them. CDR3 in amino acids: CASSERGVSYNEQFF. CDR3 nucleotide sequence: TGTGCCAGCAGCGAAAGGGGGGTCTCCTACAATGAGCAGTTCTTC.

V gene TRBV3-1 combines with J gene TRBJ2-1, with D perhaps assigned TRBD1 or TRBD2 (5 bases each). Trimming stripped 1 base from V and 7 bases from J, with 11 bases between. CDR3 length equals 14 residues. Germline CDR1 reads LGHDT; CDR2 reads YNNKEL (reference sequence). This CDR3 is CASSQAPGSNEQFF. CDR3 coding DNA: TGTGCCAGCAGCCAAGCGCCAGGGAGTAATGAGCAGTTCTTC.

This clonotype has at least ten counts. The V gene is TRBV29-1, the J gene TRBJ2-5; the D is unclear. The CDR3 totals 11 residues. Germline assignment: CDR1 SQVTM and CDR2 ANQGSEA. V dropped 5 bases and J dropped 6 bases, with 10 bases sitting between them. The CDR3 here is CSVSNAKTQYF. The DNA for the CDR3 is TGCAGCGTTAGTAACGCGAAGACCCAGTACTTC.

This clonotype was seen at least ten times. The V gene is TRBV7-2, the J gene TRBJ2-3; 9 nucleotides align to TRBD1. The germline gives CDR1 SGHTA, CDR2 FQGNSA. V trimming: 3 bases; J trimming: 2 bases; junction bases outside the gene matches: 3. This CDR3 has 15 residues. CDR3 DNA sequence: TGTGCCAGCAGCTTGGGACAGGGATACACAGATACGCAGTATTTT. Protein: CASSLGQGYTDTQYF.

This clonotype was seen repeatedly, ten times or more. The chain combines TRBV4-3 with TRBJ2-2; the D is unclear. Germline-derived CDR1 and CDR2 are LGHNA and YSLEER. This CDR3 has 16 residues. V dropped 4 bases and J dropped 3 bases, with 15 bases sitting between them. CDR3 in DNA: TGCGCCAGCAGCCTTGAGTTAGGGTCGGACACCGGGGAGCTGTTTTTT. Translating it yields CASSLELGSDTGELFF.

This clonotype was picked up many times. The J gene is TRBJ2-3, the V gene TRBV12-3 or TRBV12-4; D may be TRBD2 (6 bases). Trimming removed 1 base from V and 4 bases from J, with 9 bases in between. The CDR3 runs to 14 residues. In DNA form, the CDR3 reads TGTGCCAGCAGTTTAGGCGGGGCCGCAGATACGCAGTATTTT. Translated: CASSLGGAADTQYF.

This clonotype was recorded at least ten times. This chain connects TRBV10-3 to TRBJ1-1; 8 bases align to TRBD1. J gave up 9 bases and V 0 bases, and 3 bases lay outside the gene matches. CDR1 is ENHRY and CDR2 is SYGVKD in the germline V gene. This CDR3 contains 13 residues. The CDR3 region is CAISESARGQAFF. In nucleotides, the CDR3 is TGTGCCATCAGTGAGTCGGCCAGGGGGCAAGCTTTCTTT.

On this clonotype itself: Possible read error: a much larger clone is one base away. The rearrangement joins TRBV3-1 to TRBJ2-2, with unresolved D. The germline V gene has CDR1 LGHDT and CDR2 YNNKEL (reference sequence). The V and J ends lost 3 bases and 0 bases respectively, with 14 bases between them. This CDR3 has 17 amino acids. Written as DNA, the CDR3 is TGTGCCAGCAGCCATATCCCCCTTAGATCGAACACCGGGGAGCTGTTTTTT. Translating gives CASSHIPLRSNTGELFF. Together with reference TRBV3-1 and TRBJ2-2, the CDR3 gives the full variable domain: DTAVSQTPKYLVTQMGNDKSIKCEQNLGHDTMYWYKQDSKKFLKIMFSYNNKELIINETVPNRFSPKSPDKAHLNLHINSLELGDSAVYFCASSHIPLRSNTGELFFGEGSRLTVL.

This clonotype was counted between two and nine times. The chain links TRBV9 to TRBJ1-1, with unresolved D. From germline, CDR1 is SGDLS and CDR2 YYNGEE. Trimming shortened V by 0 bases and J by 3 bases, and 3 bases separated the two germline ends. CDR3 size: 12 residues. The CDR3: CASSVGDTEAFF. The CDR3, as DNA: TGTGCCAGCAGCGTAGGTGACACTGAAGCTTTCTTT.